The 20 T cell receptor beta chains given below trace back to one sample, sequenced in a study of blood T cell repertoires in COVID-19. The protocol was immunoSEQ multiplex PCR, while the TCRdb copy is restricted to in-frame clones and leaves out a portion. The sample has about 300,000 clones; 80% to 90% are singletons. The sample taken for sequencing was peripheral blood. The receptor source for this set is a woman between 50 and 59 years old with COVID-19, enrolled during active disease.

The chain couples TRBV19 to TRBJ2-5, with D perhaps matching TRBD2 (6 bases). Per the germline V gene, CDR1 is LNHDA and CDR2 is SQIVND (reference sequence). V shed 6 bases and J shed 4 bases, with 21 bases lying between them. CDR3 length: 16 residues. CDR3 protein: CASSRGPPSARETQYF. In DNA form, the CDR3 reads TGTGCCAGTAGCCGGGGCCCCCCTAGCGCTCGAGAGACCCAGTACTTC.

The table lists this clone with a count of one. The CDR3 coding sequence is TGTGCCAGCAGCAAAACCCCCGGGGTAGCGGGGGCCTACGAGCAGTACTTC. This translates into CASSKTPGVAGAYEQYF. This chain connects TRBV21-1 to TRBJ2-7; TRBD2 is the table's D call and was not checked against the DNA. TRBV21-1 is shown as a pseudogene. This CDR3 spans 17 amino acids.

The V and J genes are TRBV18 and TRBJ2-1; 7 bases line up with TRBD2. Trimming cost V 1 base and J 0 bases; bases outside gene matches: 12. Germline V gives CDR1 KGHSH, CDR2 LQKENI. This CDR3 is built from 19 residues. As DNA, the CDR3 is TGTGCCAGCTCACCACGTCAAGGATCTAGCGGTAGCTCCTACAATGAGCAGTTCTTC. Protein: CASSPRQGSSGSSYNEQFF.

V gene TRBV9 combines with J gene TRBJ1-2, with TRBD1 as a possible D gene (6 bases). Trimming stripped 3 bases from V and 3 bases from J, with 12 bases between. CDR1 and CDR2 (germline): SGDLS, YYNGEE. The CDR3 spans 14 residues. The CDR3 loop reads CASSGQGPYYGYTF. The CDR3 DNA sequence: TGTGCCAGCAGCGGTCAGGGGCCCTACTATGGCTACACCTTC. The complete variable domain, with remaining parts taken from reference TRBV9 and TRBJ1-2, reads DSGVTQTPKHLITATGQRVTLRCSPRSGDLSVYWYQQSLDQGLQFLIQYYNGEERAKGNILERFSAQQFPDLHSELNLSSLELGDSALYFCASSGQGPYYGYTFGSGTRLTVV.

V gene TRBV5-4 combines with J gene TRBJ2-3, with 9 bases that match TRBD2. CDR1 is SGHNT and CDR2 is YYREEE in the germline V gene (reference sequence). Trimming took 1 base from V and 6 from J; bases not matched to a gene: 9. CDR3 length: 16 amino acids. The CDR3 DNA reads as TGTGCCAGCAGCTTGAAGGTAGCGGGAGCCCAGGATACGCAGTATTTT. It is translated as CASSLKVAGAQDTQYF.

V and J are TRBV27 and TRBJ2-5; 10 nucleotides match TRBD2. The CDR3 totals 14 residues. Germline CDR1 and CDR2: MNHEY and SMNVEV (reference sequence). J was trimmed by 1 base and V by 5 bases; bases with no gene match: 1. CDR3 protein: CASSLAGVQETQYF. The CDR3 nucleotides are TGTGCCAGCAGTCTAGCGGGAGTCCAAGAGACCCAGTACTTC.

The rearrangement uses TRBV27 and TRBJ2-7, with TRBD1 matching 8 bases. Germline V CDR1 and CDR2: MNHEY, SMNVEV (reference sequence). The CDR3 extends over 15 amino acids. The V and J ends lost 4 bases and 2 bases, in that order; junction bases with no gene match: 7. DNA for the CDR3: TGTGCCAGCAGTTCTTACCCACAGGGGGCCTACGAGCAGTACTTC. Protein product: CASSSYPQGAYEQYF.

The V call is TRBV30, the J call TRBJ2-5; the D gene is possibly TRBD1 (7 bases). The V gene's germline CDR1 is GTSNPN and CDR2 SVGIG (reference sequence). V lost 1 base and J 4 bases, leaving 10 bases between the germline ends. This CDR3 is 13 amino acids long. The CDR3, as DNA: TGTGCCTGGAGTGCAGGGGGGCGAGAGACCCAGTACTTC. As protein: CAWSAGGRETQYF.

This clone has only one observation. A read error may produce the germline difference seen at one junction end. The V gene is TRBV7-7, the J gene TRBJ2-5, with 10 nucleotides matching TRBD2. CDR1 SSHAT and CDR2 FNYEAQ come from the germline V gene (reference sequence). The CDR3 contains 16 residues. The CDR3 sequence is CASSLGGLAYQETQYF. In DNA, the CDR3 is TGTGCTAGCAGCTTAGGGGGACTAGCGTATCAAGAGACCCAGTACTTC.

The chain is built from TRBV12-5 and TRBJ1-4; TRBD1 is a possible D gene (5 bases). Germline V lookup: CDR1 LGHNT, CDR2 FRNRAP. Trimming took off 3 bases at V and 7 bases at J, with 12 bases between the two ends. This CDR3 has 14 residues. This CDR3 is CASGFGHGGEKLFF. As DNA, the CDR3 is TGTGCTAGTGGTTTCGGCCACGGGGGTGAAAAACTGTTTTTT.

As DNA, the CDR3 is TGTGCCAGTAGCCGTAGGGACAGGGGAAAGATGAACACTGAAGCTTTCTTT. As protein: CASSRRDRGKMNTEAFF. This chain joins TRBV19 and TRBJ1-1; 10 bases map to TRBD1. After removal of 6 bases from V and 0 bases from J, the junction contained 10 bases not matched to a gene. This CDR3 has 17 amino acids. Germline assignment: CDR1 LNHDA and CDR2 SQIVND (reference sequence).

In its sample, this clone was seen once. The chain combines TRBV11-3 with TRBJ2-2; D may be TRBD2 (5 bases). The CDR3 is 13 amino acids. Germline CDR1 SGHNT, CDR2 YENEEA. Trimming stripped 6 bases from V and 7 bases from J, with 12 bases between. The CDR3 DNA sequence: TGTGCCAGCAGTCGACTATTGGGCGGGGAGCTGTTTTTT. This encodes CASSRLLGGELFF. Combining the CDR3 with reference TRBV11-3 and TRBJ2-2 gives the whole variable domain EAGVVQSPRYKIIEKKQPVAFWCNPISGHNTLYWYLQNLGQGPELLIRYENEEAVDDSQLPKDRFSAERLKGVDSTLKIQPAELGDSAVYLCASSRLLGGELFFGEGSRLTVL.

This chain connects TRBV5-6 to TRBJ1-4; 9 bases fit TRBD1. The CDR3 is made up of 16 amino acids. V lost 4 bases, J lost 6 bases, and 10 bases stayed unmatched. From germline, CDR1 is SGHDT and CDR2 YYEEEE. The CDR3, as DNA: TGTGCCAGCAGCACTTCAAAGGGACAGGGATATGAAAAACTGTTTTTT. Amino acid sequence: CASSTSKGQGYEKLFF.

The chain joins TRBV4-1 to TRBJ1-5; TRBD1 matches at 11 bases. The CDR3 loop spans 16 amino acids. Unmatched junction bases numbered 4, after V lost 5 bases and J lost 1 base. CDR1 and CDR2 (germline): MGHRA, YSYEKL. The CDR3 reads CASSNRDRGSNQPQHF. The CDR3 DNA is TGCGCCAGCAGCAACCGGGACAGGGGGAGCAATCAGCCCCAGCATTTT.

This chain links TRBV11-3 with TRBJ2-3, with D hard to call. The germline gives CDR1 SGHNT, CDR2 YENEEA. This CDR3 region has 13 residues. V was trimmed by 0 bases and J by 3 bases, leaving 4 bases between them. This CDR3 reads CASSLDRTDTQYF. The CDR3 DNA reads TGTGCCAGCAGCTTAGATCGGACAGATACGCAGTATTTT.

CDR3 nucleotide sequence: TGTGCCAGCAGTGAACGGGACAGGGAGGAAAGGCAGTTCTTC. Encoded protein: CASSERDREERQFF. The V and J genes are TRBV5-4 and TRBJ2-1, with TRBD1 matching 9 bases. V shed 5 bases, J shed 12 bases, and the junction held 12 bases outside the gene matches. The CDR3 runs 14 residues. In germline, CDR1 is SGHNT, CDR2 YYREEE (reference sequence).

This clone occurred once. The chain carries TRBV24-1 and TRBJ2-3; D remains unclear. Deletions cut 4 bases from V and 6 bases from J, with 16 bases between. The CDR3 is 15 amino acids. CDR1 is KGHDR and CDR2 is SFDVKD in the germline V gene. The CDR3 coding sequence is TGTGCCACCAGTGACCCGGCCCAGCGAGACGATACGCAGTATTTT. This gives the protein CATSDPAQRDDTQYF.

This clone was counted at least ten times. V is TRBV4-1 and J is TRBJ2-1; D is perhaps TRBD2 (6 bases). Trimming removed 4 bases at V and 8 bases at J, with 21 bases between. The CDR3 has 16 amino acids. Germline V gene data show CDR1 as MGHRA and CDR2 as YSYEKL. The chain's CDR3 is CASSLARLVTYDEQFF. The CDR3 DNA sequence: TGCGCCAGCAGCCTCGCTCGACTAGTCACGTACGATGAGCAGTTCTTC.

The chain carries TRBV5-1 and TRBJ2-7; no clear D. The germline gives CDR1 SGHRS, CDR2 YFSETQ. The V end lost 0 bases, the J end lost 3 bases, and 10 bases lay between the germline ends. This CDR3 spans 14 amino acids. This chain's CDR3 is CASSLEQSNYEQYF. Here the CDR3 DNA reads TGCGCCAGCAGCTTGGAACAGTCCAACTACGAGCAGTACTTC.

V gene TRBV6-1 combines with J gene TRBJ2-1, with 8 bases lining up with TRBD1. The CDR3 contains 15 residues. V was pared by 5 bases and J by 6 bases, with 9 bases of the junction left unmatched. Germline values: CDR1 MNHNS, CDR2 SASEGT. The CDR3 loop is CASSLQGALGNEQFF. CDR3 bases: TGTGCCAGCAGTCTCCAGGGGGCCCTTGGCAATGAGCAGTTCTTC.